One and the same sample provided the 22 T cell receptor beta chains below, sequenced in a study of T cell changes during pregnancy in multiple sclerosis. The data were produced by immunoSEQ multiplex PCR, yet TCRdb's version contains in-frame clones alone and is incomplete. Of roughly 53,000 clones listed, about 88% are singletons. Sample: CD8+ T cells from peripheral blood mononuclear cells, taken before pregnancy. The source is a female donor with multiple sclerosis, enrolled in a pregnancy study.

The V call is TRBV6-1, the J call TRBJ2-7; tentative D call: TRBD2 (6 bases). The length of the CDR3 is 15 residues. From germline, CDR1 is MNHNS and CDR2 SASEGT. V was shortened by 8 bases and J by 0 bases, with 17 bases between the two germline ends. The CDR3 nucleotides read TGTGCCAGCCTCTGGGGACGGGAGAGCTCCTACGAGCAGTACTTC. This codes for CASLWGRESSYEQYF.

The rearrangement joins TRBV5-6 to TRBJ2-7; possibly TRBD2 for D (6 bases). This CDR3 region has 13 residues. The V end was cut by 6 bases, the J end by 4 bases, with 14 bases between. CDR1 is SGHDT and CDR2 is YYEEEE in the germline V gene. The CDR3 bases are TGTGCCAGCACCCTGGGAGGATCGTACGAGCAGTACTTC. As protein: CASTLGGSYEQYF.

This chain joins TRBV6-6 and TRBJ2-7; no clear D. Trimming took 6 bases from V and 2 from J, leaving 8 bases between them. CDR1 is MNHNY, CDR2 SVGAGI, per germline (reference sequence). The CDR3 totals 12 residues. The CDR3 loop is CASSPSPYEQYF. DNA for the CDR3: TGTGCCAGCAGCCCGAGCCCCTACGAGCAGTACTTC.

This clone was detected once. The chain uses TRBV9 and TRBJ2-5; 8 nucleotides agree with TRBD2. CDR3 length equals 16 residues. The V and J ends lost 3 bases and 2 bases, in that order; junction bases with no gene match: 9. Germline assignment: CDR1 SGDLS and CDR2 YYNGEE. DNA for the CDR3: TGTGCCAGCAGCGCGCAAACTAGCGGCTATCAAGAGACCCAGTACTTC. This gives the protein CASSAQTSGYQETQYF.

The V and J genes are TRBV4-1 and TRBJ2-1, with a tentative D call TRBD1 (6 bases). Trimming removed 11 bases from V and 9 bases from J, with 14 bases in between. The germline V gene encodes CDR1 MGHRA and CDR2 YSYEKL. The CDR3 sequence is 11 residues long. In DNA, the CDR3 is TGCGCCGGATCCCGAGGGGGTGAGCAGTTCTTC. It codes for CAGSRGGEQFF.

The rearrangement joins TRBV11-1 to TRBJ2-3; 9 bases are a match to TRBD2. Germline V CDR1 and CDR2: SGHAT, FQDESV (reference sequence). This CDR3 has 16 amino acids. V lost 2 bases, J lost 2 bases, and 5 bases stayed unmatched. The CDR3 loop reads CASSLWAGGSTDTQYF. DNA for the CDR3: TGTGCCAGCAGCTTATGGGCGGGGGGGTCCACAGATACGCAGTATTTT.

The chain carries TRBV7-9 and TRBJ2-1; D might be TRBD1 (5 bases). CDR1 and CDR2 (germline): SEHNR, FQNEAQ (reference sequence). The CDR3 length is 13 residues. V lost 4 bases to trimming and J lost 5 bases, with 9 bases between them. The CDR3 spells CASSSPTDNEQFF. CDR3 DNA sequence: TGTGCCAGCAGCTCCCCGACAGACAATGAGCAGTTCTTC.

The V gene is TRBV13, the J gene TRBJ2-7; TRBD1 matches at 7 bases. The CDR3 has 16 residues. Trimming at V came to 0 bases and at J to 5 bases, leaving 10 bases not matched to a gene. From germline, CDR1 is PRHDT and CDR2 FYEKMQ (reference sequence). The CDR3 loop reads CASSLGRGRVGNEQYF. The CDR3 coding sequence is TGTGCCAGCAGCTTAGGAAGGGGGCGGGTTGGGAACGAGCAGTACTTC.

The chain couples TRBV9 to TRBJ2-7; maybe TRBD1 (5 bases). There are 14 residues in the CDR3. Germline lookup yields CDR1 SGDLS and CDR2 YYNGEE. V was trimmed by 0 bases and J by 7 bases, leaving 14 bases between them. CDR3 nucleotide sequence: TGTGCCAGCAGCGTAGATGGGGCATCTGGGGAGCAGTACTTC. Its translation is CASSVDGASGEQYF.

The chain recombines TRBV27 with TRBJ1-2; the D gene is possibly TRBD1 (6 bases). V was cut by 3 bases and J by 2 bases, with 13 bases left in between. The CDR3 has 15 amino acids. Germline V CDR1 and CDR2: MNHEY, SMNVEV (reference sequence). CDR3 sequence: CASSFGTPVNYGYTF. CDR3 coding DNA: TGTGCCAGCAGTTTCGGGACACCTGTCAACTATGGCTACACCTTC.

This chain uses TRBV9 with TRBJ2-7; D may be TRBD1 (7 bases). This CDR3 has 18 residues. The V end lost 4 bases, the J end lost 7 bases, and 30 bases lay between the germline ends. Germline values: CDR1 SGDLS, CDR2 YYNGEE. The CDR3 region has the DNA TGTGCCAGCAGCTCAATATTTCCCAAGGAGGGGGCCTTGAGGGAGCAGTACTTC. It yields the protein CASSSIFPKEGALREQYF.

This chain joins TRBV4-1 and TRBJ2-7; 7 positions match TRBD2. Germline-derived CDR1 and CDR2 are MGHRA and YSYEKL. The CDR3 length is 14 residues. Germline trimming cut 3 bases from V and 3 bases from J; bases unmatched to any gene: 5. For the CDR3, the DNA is TGCGCCAGCAGCCAGAGGACTAGTTACTACGAGCAGTACTTC. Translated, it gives CASSQRTSYYEQYF.

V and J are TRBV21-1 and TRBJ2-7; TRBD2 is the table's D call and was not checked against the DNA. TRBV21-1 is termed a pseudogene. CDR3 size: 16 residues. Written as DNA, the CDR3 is TGTGCCAGCAGCAAAGCGCCTAGAGTGACCCTGTACGAGCAGTACTTC. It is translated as CASSKAPRVTLYEQYF.

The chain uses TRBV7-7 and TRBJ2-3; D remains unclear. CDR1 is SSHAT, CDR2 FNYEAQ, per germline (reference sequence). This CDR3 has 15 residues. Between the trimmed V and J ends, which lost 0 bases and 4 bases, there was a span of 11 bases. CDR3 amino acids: CASSLALDSPDTQYF. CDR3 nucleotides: TGTGCCAGCAGCTTAGCCCTAGATTCCCCAGATACGCAGTATTTT. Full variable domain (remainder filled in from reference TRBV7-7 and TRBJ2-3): GAGVSQSPRYKVTKRGQDVTLRCDPISSHATLYWYQQALGQGPEFLTYFNYEAQPDKSGLPSDRFSAERPEGSISTLTIQRTEQRDSAMYRCASSLALDSPDTQYFGPGTRLTVL.

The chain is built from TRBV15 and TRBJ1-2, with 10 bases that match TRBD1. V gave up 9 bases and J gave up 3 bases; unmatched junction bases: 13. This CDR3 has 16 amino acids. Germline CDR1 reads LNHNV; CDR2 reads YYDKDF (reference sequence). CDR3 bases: TGTGCCACGTCCCGGGACAGGGGATTAGGGGACTATGGCTACACCTTC. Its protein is CATSRDRGLGDYGYTF.

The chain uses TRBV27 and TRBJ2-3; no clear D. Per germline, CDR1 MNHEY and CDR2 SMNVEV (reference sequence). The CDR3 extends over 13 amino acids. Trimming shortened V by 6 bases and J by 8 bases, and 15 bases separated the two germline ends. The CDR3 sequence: CASSTSTWFTQYF. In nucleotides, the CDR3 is TGTGCCAGCAGCACCTCAACTTGGTTTACGCAGTATTTT.

CDR3 coding DNA: TGTGCCAGCCATGGGACAGCGGGCTCCTTTGGGGCTTTCTTT. Its protein is CASHGTAGSFGAFF. This rearrangement joins TRBV6-1 to TRBJ1-1, with TRBD1 matching 7 bases. The CDR3 is 14 amino acids. Germline lookup yields CDR1 MNHNS and CDR2 SASEGT. The trim removed 8 bases at V and 11 bases at J, leaving 17 bases unmatched.

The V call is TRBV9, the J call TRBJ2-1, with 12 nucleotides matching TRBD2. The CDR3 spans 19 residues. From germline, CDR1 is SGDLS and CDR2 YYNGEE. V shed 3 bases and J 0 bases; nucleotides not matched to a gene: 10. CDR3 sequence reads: CASSGGTSGGTSSYNEQFF. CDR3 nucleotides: TGTGCCAGCAGCGGGGGAACTAGCGGGGGGACCAGCTCCTACAATGAGCAGTTCTTC. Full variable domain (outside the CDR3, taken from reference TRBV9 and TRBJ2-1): DSGVTQTPKHLITATGQRVTLRCSPRSGDLSVYWYQQSLDQGLQFLIQYYNGEERAKGNILERFSAQQFPDLHSELNLSSLELGDSALYFCASSGGTSGGTSSYNEQFFGPGTRLTVL.

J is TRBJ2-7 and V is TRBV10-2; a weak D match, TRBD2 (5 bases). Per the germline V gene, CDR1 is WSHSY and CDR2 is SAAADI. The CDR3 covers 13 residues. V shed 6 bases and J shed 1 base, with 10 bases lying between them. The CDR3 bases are TGCGCCAGCAGCGACGGGATTTCCTACGAGCAGTACTTC. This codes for CASSDGISYEQYF.

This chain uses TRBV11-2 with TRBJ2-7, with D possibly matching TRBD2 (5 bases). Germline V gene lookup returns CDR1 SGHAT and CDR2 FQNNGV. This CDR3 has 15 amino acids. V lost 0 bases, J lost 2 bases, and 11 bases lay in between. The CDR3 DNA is TGTGCCAGCAGCTTAGAGGCGGGTGGAGCCTACGAGCAGTACTTC. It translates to CASSLEAGGAYEQYF.

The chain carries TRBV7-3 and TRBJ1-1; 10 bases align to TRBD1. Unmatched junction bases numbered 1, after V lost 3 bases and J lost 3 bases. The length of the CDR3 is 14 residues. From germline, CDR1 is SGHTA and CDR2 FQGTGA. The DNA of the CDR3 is TGTGCCAGCAGCTTGGGACAGGGGTACACTGAAGCTTTCTTT. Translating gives CASSLGQGYTEAFF.

Here the CDR3 reads CASRGQGGETQYF. Here the CDR3 DNA reads TGTGCCAGCAGGGGACAGGGAGGAGAGACCCAGTACTTC. The chain has TRBV25-1 and TRBJ2-5; 9 bases are shared with TRBD1. Germline trimming cut 6 bases from V and 4 bases from J; bases unmatched to any gene: 3. The V gene's germline CDR1 is MGHDK and CDR2 SYGVNS. CDR3 length equals 13 residues.